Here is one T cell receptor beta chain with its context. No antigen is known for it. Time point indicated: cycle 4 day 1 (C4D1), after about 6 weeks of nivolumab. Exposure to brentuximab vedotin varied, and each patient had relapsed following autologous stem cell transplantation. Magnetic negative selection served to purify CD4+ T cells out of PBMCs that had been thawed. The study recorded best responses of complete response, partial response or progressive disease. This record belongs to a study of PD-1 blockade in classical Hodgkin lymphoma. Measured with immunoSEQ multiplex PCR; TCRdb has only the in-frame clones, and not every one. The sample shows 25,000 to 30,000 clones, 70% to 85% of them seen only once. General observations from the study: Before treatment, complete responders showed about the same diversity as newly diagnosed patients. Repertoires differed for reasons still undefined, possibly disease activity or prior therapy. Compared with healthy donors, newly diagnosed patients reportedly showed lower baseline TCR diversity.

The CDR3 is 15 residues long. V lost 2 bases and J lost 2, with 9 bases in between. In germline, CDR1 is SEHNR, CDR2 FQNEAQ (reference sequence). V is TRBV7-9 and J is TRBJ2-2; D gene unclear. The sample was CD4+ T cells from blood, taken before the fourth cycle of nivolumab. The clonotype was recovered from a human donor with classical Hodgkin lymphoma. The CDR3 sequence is CASSLLQANTGELFF. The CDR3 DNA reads TGTGCCAGCAGCTTACTTCAGGCCAACACCGGGGAGCTGTTTTTT.